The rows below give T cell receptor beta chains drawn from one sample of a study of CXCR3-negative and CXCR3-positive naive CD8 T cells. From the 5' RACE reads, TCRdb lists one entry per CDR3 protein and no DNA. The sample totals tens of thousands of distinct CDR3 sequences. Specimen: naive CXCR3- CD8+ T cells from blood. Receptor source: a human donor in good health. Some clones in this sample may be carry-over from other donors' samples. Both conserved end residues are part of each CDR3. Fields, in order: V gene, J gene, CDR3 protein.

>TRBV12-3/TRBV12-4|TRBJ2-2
CASSPEGHNTGELFF
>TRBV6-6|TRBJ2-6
CASSYLDLSPSGANVLTF
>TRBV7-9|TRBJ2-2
CASSLDRTGTSTGELFF
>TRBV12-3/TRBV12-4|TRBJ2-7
CASQGAPGVEQYF
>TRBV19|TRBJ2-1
CASSRSGGSGDEQFF
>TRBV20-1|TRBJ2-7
CSAGSSYEQYF
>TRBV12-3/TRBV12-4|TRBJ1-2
CASSLGGTGPYSPHYHF
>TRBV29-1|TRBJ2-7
CSVSQYSIYEQYF
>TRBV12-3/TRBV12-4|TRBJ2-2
CASSFGSPGAGELFF
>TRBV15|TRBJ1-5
CATSRDRQGRQPQHF
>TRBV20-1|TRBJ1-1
CSARGEAVVHILGNTEAFF
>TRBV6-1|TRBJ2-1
CAGKRASSYNEQFF
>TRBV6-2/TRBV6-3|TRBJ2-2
CASSYIPANTGELFF
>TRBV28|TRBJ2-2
CASSLSAIGGELFF
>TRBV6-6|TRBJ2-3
CASRSWSFTDTQYF
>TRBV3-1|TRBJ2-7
CASSQIWGRGYEQYF
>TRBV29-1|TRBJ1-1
CSAEGLGDEAFF
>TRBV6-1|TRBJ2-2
CASSEEEMGREGPNTGELFF
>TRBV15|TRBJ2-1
CATSGEEGTSGIGYEQFF
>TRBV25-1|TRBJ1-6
CASSDFIRDTHNSPLHF
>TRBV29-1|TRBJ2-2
CSVEDKGPGELFF
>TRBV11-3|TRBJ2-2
CASSPRSGGKDTGELFF
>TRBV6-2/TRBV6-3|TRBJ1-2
CASRPTGPNYGYTF
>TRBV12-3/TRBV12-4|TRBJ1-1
CASTIGGGGAEAFF
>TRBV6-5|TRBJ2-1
CASSSPNEQFF
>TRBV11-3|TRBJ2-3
CASSTRLDPDTQYF
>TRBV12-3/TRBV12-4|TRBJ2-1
CASSTSDKAYNEQFF
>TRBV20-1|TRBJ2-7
CSAREPAGESYEQYF
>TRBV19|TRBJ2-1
CASRGQGPNEQFF
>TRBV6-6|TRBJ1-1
CASSYVQTEAFF
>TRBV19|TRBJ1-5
CASRDNSNQPQHF
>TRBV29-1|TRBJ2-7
CSVEEDRPSSYEQYF
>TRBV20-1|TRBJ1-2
CSASPQWDSHDGYTF
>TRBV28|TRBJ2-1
CASSSPGNEQFF
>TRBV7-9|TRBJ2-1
CASSLGSGGNEQFF
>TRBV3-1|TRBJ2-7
CASSNGGGYEQYF
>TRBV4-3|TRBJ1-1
CASSQSQFMNTEAFF
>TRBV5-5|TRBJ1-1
CASSPAPANTEAFF
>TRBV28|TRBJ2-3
CASSGTSGPFSTDTQYF
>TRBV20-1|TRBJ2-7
CSAREYRGVNNEQYF
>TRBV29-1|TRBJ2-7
CSVPWGYEQYF
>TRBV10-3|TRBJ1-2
CAISPQGGNGYTF
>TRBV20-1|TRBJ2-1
CSATGTGYNEQFF
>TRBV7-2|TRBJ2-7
CASSLGPDRVYEQYF
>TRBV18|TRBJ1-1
CASSHGTAPEAFF
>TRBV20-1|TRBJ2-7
CSADRDSGTYEQYF
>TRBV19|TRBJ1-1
CASTHRPEGTEAFF
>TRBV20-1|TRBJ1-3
CSAREGGPGSGNTIYF
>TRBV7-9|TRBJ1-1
CASSPPGQGIPEAFF